Below, one TCR beta chain is given with its context. Its target is unknown. CD45RO negativity and positive selection for CCR7 defined naive CD8 cells, a population that excluded terminally differentiated effector memory CD45RA+ cells. This specimen belongs to a study of shared clonotypes between healthy human individuals. Overall study: The study enrolled two women and three men aged 18 to 49. Study findings and constraints: Some clonotypes were shared by all four sorted-subset donors, while others were not shared. The non-shared ones had lower generation probabilities than the shared ones. Read depth was anticipated to influence clonotype sharing among donors.

V was clipped by 4 bases and J by 0 bases; unmatched bases: 8. CDR1 is SGDLS, CDR2 YYNGEE, per germline. The CDR3 extends over 17 amino acids. The protocol was immunoSEQ multiplex PCR, while the TCRdb copy is restricted to in-frame clones and leaves out a portion. This sample has hundreds of thousands of clones, with approximately 96% found just once. Sequencing was done on a sample of naive CD8+ T cells sorted from blood. The genes are TRBV9 and TRBJ2-2; 8 positions agree with TRBD2. The source is a woman in her thirties in good health. CDR3 in amino acids: CASSPWGLVTNTGELFF. The DNA for the CDR3 is TGTGCCAGCAGCCCCTGGGGACTAGTGACGAACACCGGGGAGCTGTTTTTT.